This T cell receptor (beta chain) was observed in a study of T cell responses to AZD1222 COVID-19 vaccine. Overall study: Pooling was applied to second doses at about 4 or about 12 weeks.

This CDR3 comprises 13 residues. Overall study results and limits: Only a handful of people who got AZD1222 tested seropositive at baseline. Nearly half of spike-specific TCRs reportedly target unmutated variant regions.

Assay used: immunoSEQ multiplex PCR; TCRdb lists only in-frame clones, some missing. Among 100,000 or so clones listed, 84% were seen once. Points on this clone: The antigen remains undetermined.

The receptor comes from an adult in good health. The specimen was peripheral blood, collected on day 0 of AZD1222 vaccination. The rearrangement joins TRBV21-1 to TRBJ1-1. TRBV21-1 is noted as a pseudogene. For the CDR3, the DNA is TGTGCCAGCAGCAAGGTAAGGGACACTGAAGCTTTCTTT. It encodes CASSKVRDTEAFF.